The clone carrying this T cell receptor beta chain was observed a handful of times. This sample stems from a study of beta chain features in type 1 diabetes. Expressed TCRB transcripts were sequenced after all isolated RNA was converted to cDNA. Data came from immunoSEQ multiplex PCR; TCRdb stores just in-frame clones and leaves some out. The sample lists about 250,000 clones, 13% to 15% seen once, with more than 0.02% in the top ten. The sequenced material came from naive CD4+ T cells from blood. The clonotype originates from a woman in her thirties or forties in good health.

The CDR3 sequence: CASSHPQLETQYF. The CDR3 bases are TGTGCCAGCAGCCACCCCCAACTAGAAACGCAGTATTTT. The rearrangement links TRBV5-8 to TRBJ2-3; the D gene is possibly TRBD2 (5 bases). Germline-derived CDR1 and CDR2 are SGHTS and YDEGEE. The germline V and J ends were trimmed by 4 bases and 9 bases, with 15 bases remaining between them. The CDR3 consists of 13 residues. The full variable domain, its missing parts supplied by reference TRBV5-8 and TRBJ2-3, is EAGVTQSPTHLIKTRGQQATLRCSPISGHTSVYWYQQALGLGLQFLLWYDEGEERNRGNFPPRFSGRQFPNYSSELNVNALELEDSALYLCASSHPQLETQYFGPGTRLTVL.